Following are 15 T cell receptor beta chains from one sample sequenced in a study of shared clonotypes between healthy human individuals. The method was immunoSEQ multiplex PCR; TCRdb's version includes in-frame clones alone and lacks a portion of them. This table has 2 million to 2.5 million clones, under 95% appearing once. CD45RO-negative cells were positively selected for CCR7, leaving out terminally differentiated effector memory CD45RA+ cells. Sequenced: naive CD8+ T cells from PBMCs. The receptors were sampled from a man between 18 and 29 years old in good health. Some clones in this sample may be carry-over from other donors' samples.

The gene calls are TRBV10-3 and TRBJ1-1, with 7 bases that match TRBD1. The CDR3 runs to 15 residues. The germline gives CDR1 ENHRY, CDR2 SYGVKD. V was pared by 6 bases and J by 0 bases, with 7 bases of the junction left unmatched. CDR3 in amino acids: CAIREIRGMNTEAFF. DNA for the CDR3: TGTGCCATCAGGGAGATCAGGGGGATGAACACTGAAGCTTTCTTT.

This chain connects TRBV5-6 to TRBJ2-1; TRBD1 or TRBD2 may be the D gene (6 bases each). Trimming took off 4 bases at V and 7 bases at J, with 9 bases between the two ends. The germline gives CDR1 SGHDT, CDR2 YYEEEE. The CDR3 consists of 12 residues. CDR3 sequence reads: CASSGGGNEQFF. Written as DNA, the CDR3 is TGTGCCAGCAGCGGAGGGGGGAATGAGCAGTTCTTC.

The chain uses TRBV28 and TRBJ1-1; no reliable D call. From germline, CDR1 is MDHEN and CDR2 SYDVKM. Trimming took off 5 bases at V and 0 bases at J, with 19 bases between the two ends. The CDR3 extends over 17 amino acids. The CDR3 bases are TGTGCCAGCAGTCTCGGTGGCCTACCGCGCCTGAACACTGAAGCTTTCTTT. It codes for CASSLGGLPRLNTEAFF.

The genes are TRBV19 and TRBJ2-3; 9 bases map to TRBD2. J gave up 4 bases and V 6 bases, and 8 bases lay outside the gene matches. The CDR3 contains 15 residues. Germline-derived CDR1 and CDR2 are LNHDA and SQIVND (reference sequence). The CDR3 region has the DNA TGTGCCAGTAGCCAATCGGCGGGAGGGCCAGATACGCAGTATTTT. Protein: CASSQSAGGPDTQYF.

The chain couples TRBV27 to TRBJ1-2; 10 positions match TRBD1. CDR3 length equals 14 residues. After removal of 3 bases from V and 4 bases from J, the junction contained 2 bases not matched to a gene. The germline CDR1 and CDR2 sequences are MNHEY and SMNVEV (reference sequence). In nucleotides, the CDR3 is TGTGCCAGCAGTTTCCGGGACAGGGGCTATGGCTACACCTTC. Its translation is CASSFRDRGYGYTF.

V is TRBV28 and J is TRBJ2-5, with TRBD2 as a possible D gene (6 bases). Trimming stripped 5 bases from V and 2 bases from J, with 18 bases between. CDR1 MDHEN and CDR2 SYDVKM come from the germline V gene. CDR3 length: 16 amino acids. DNA of the CDR3: TGTGCCAGCAGTCTGGGGGGAGTACGAGGGCAAGAGACCCAGTACTTC. Amino acid sequence: CASSLGGVRGQETQYF.

J is TRBJ1-1 and V is TRBV5-1; D remains ambiguous. The CDR3 is made up of 14 amino acids. Per the germline V gene, CDR1 is SGHRS and CDR2 is YFSETQ. The ends were cut back, 2 bases at V and 1 base at J, with 9 bases in the middle. The CDR3 DNA follows: TGCGCCAGCAGCTTCGGGTATGGGAACACTGAAGCTTTCTTT. As protein: CASSFGYGNTEAFF.

The V call is TRBV2, the J call TRBJ2-1; TRBD2 matches at 9 bases. This CDR3 contains 17 residues. The V gene's germline CDR1 is SNHLY and CDR2 FYNNEI. V lost 6 bases and J lost 0; bases outside the gene matches: 9. CDR3 residues: CASRGGTSRSSYNEQFF. The CDR3 DNA reads TGTGCCAGCAGGGGTGGGACTAGCCGAAGCTCCTACAATGAGCAGTTCTTC.

To note about this clone: A junction boundary mismatches the germline segment, possibly from a read error. The gene calls are TRBV5-1 and TRBJ1-1; D perhaps matches TRBD1 (6 bases). The CDR3 runs 13 residues. Looked up from germline, CDR1 is SGHRS and CDR2 is YFSETQ. The chain's CDR3 is CASRLDSPTEAFF. The CDR3 coding sequence is TGCGCCAGCAGGTTGGACAGCCCCACTGAAGCTTTCTTT.

This chain connects TRBV19 to TRBJ1-1; possible D gene TRBD1, 6 bases. V was cut by 6 bases and J by 1 base, with 12 bases left in between. Germline V gives CDR1 LNHDA, CDR2 SQIVND (reference sequence). The CDR3 has 14 amino acids. In nucleotides, the CDR3 is TGTGCCAGTAGGACGGGGGGGCCGAACACTGAAGCTTTCTTT. The encoded protein is CASRTGGPNTEAFF.

This clone was detected once. The chain links TRBV14 to TRBJ2-7; 10 bases fit TRBD1. V lost 4 bases, J lost 6 bases, and 9 bases stayed unmatched. Looked up from germline, CDR1 is SGHDN and CDR2 is FVKESK. The CDR3 is made up of 15 amino acids. CDR3 sequence: CASSLTGTGVVEQYF. CDR3 in DNA: TGTGCCAGCAGCCTTACCGGGACAGGGGTTGTCGAGCAGTACTTC.

This sequence joins TRBV19 and TRBJ1-2, with D perhaps TRBD1 (6 bases). The CDR3 extends over 12 amino acids. Germline-derived CDR1 and CDR2 are LNHDA and SQIVND (reference sequence). With 9 bases removed from V and 3 bases from J, the gap between germline ends came to 11 bases. The chain's CDR3 is CASTGTDYGYTF. The CDR3 DNA sequence: TGTGCCAGCACAGGGACGGACTATGGCTACACCTTC.

V is TRBV7-9 and J is TRBJ2-6; TRBD2 is a possible D gene (5 bases). V lost 5 bases and J lost 1, with 15 bases in between. This CDR3 spans 17 amino acids. CDR1 and CDR2 (germline): SEHNR, FQNEAQ (reference sequence). Here the CDR3 reads CASSPSRGGSGANVLTF. The CDR3, as DNA: TGTGCCAGCAGCCCCTCCCGGGGTGGTTCTGGGGCCAACGTCCTGACTTTC.

The V and J genes are TRBV10-3 and TRBJ1-2; D gene uncertain. The CDR3 runs 11 residues. Germline CDR1 reads ENHRY; CDR2 reads SYGVKD. V dropped 10 bases and J dropped 1 base, with 7 bases sitting between them. The CDR3 bases are TGTGCCACCGCAGATAACTATGGCTACACCTTC. This gives the protein CATADNYGYTF.

This clone occurred once. The chain carries TRBV29-1 and TRBJ1-1; perhaps TRBD1 as D (6 bases). V lost 1 base and J lost 11, with 26 bases in between. The CDR3 totals 16 residues. In germline, CDR1 is SQVTM, CDR2 ANQGSEA. CDR3 loop: CSVEGLFNRDGVMAFF. The CDR3 coding sequence is TGCAGCGTTGAAGGCCTTTTTAACAGGGACGGGGTGATGGCTTTCTTT. Filled out from reference TRBV29-1 and TRBJ1-1, the complete variable domain reads SAVISQKPSRDICQRGTSLTIQCQVDSQVTMMFWYRQQPGQSLTLIATANQGSEATYESGFVIDKFPISRPNLTFSTLTVSNMSPEDSSIYLCSVEGLFNRDGVMAFFGQGTRLTVV.